This TCR beta chain derives from a study of beta chain features in type 1 diabetes. General study results and limits: Moderate but significant shortening of TCRB CDR3s was recorded in all four CD4+ subsets from Type 1 diabetes patients. Reads derived from cDNA could over-represent cells showing high TCR expression.

Expressed TCRB transcripts were sequenced after all isolated RNA was converted to cDNA. About 3.7 million reads per sample were averaged for naive, central memory and regulatory samples. Generated by immunoSEQ multiplex PCR, the TCRdb table keeps only in-frame clones and is missing some. The repertoire holds 500,000 to 850,000 clones, with 11% to 15% as singletons. One heparinised draw of blood, averaging approximately 110 mL, came from each donor. By way of CD45RO/CCR7/CD25/CD127/CD95/CD27, the CD4+ regulatory, stem cell-like memory, central memory and naive cells were sorted. Details on this clone: Its antigen is as yet unknown.

The germline gives CDR1 SGHNT, CDR2 YYREEE (reference sequence). The CDR3 sequence is 15 residues long. V lost 2 bases, J lost 2 bases, and 10 bases lay in between. The sample was naive CD4+ T cells from blood. The V call is TRBV5-4, the J call TRBJ2-2, with TRBD1 as a possible D gene (6 bases). The TCR originated in a man younger than 35 with type 1 diabetes. The CDR3: CASSFGTYNTGELFF. The DNA for the CDR3 is TGTGCCAGCAGCTTCGGGACATATAACACCGGGGAGCTGTTTTTT.